Each of the 15 T cell receptor beta chains below was sequenced from the same sample in a study of T cell responses to AZD1222 COVID-19 vaccine. Generated by immunoSEQ multiplex PCR, the TCRdb table keeps only in-frame clones and is missing some. The sample lists 250,000 or so clones; just over 90% were seen once. The source material was peripheral blood, sampled on day 0 of AZD1222 vaccination. These receptors were taken from an adult in good health.

This chain uses TRBV19 with TRBJ1-1; unclear D gene. Deletions cut 4 bases from V and 1 base from J, with 7 bases between. The CDR3 is 13 residues long. Germline assignment: CDR1 LNHDA and CDR2 SQIVND (reference sequence). CDR3 loop: CASSTWANTEAFF. Here the CDR3 DNA reads TGTGCCAGTAGTACCTGGGCGAACACTGAAGCTTTCTTT.

The CDR3 region has the DNA TGCGCCAGCAGCACCCGCCCAGGGGGCGGCGAGCAGTACTTC. This gives the protein CASSTRPGGGEQYF. The rearrangement links TRBV4-1 to TRBJ2-7; 8 positions agree with TRBD1. The CDR3 is 14 amino acids. Unmatched junction bases numbered 9, after V lost 5 bases and J lost 6 bases. The V gene's germline CDR1 is MGHRA and CDR2 YSYEKL.

V and J are TRBV3-1 (or the pseudogene TRBV3-2) and TRBJ1-1; D may be TRBD1 (5 bases). CDR1 is LGHDT, CDR2 YNNKEL, per germline (reference sequence). There are 15 residues in the CDR3. V was cut by 3 bases and J by 6 bases, with 17 bases left in between. The CDR3 DNA follows: TGTGCCAGCAGCCATTTTCCCCCAGGGTTTGCTGAAGCTTTCTTT. This gives the protein CASSHFPPGFAEAFF.

In this sample, this clone turned up a few times. The V call is TRBV28, the J call TRBJ1-2; D is uncertain. The CDR3 totals 17 residues. The germline V gene has CDR1 MDHEN and CDR2 SYDVKM. V was trimmed by 7 bases and J by 4 bases, leaving 25 bases between them. The CDR3 coding sequence is TGTGCCAGCATAGGGTCTCCCGACACTCGCGACGGCTATGGCTACACCTTC. Translation: CASIGSPDTRDGYGYTF.

The V call is TRBV30, the J call TRBJ1-6; D unclear. This CDR3 is 13 amino acids long. V was trimmed by 4 bases and J by 7 bases, leaving 11 bases between them. Germline CDR1 GTSNPN, CDR2 SVGIG (reference sequence). The CDR3 protein is CAWMWQENSPLHF. DNA of the CDR3: TGTGCCTGGATGTGGCAGGAGAATTCACCCCTCCACTTT.

This clone was seen just once. This rearrangement joins TRBV20-1 to TRBJ1-2; D remains unclear. The length of the CDR3 is 12 residues. V was clipped by 3 bases and J by 5 bases, with 10 bases between them. From germline, CDR1 is DFQATT and CDR2 SNEGSKA (reference sequence). For the CDR3, the DNA is TGCAGTGCTAGTAGTGGGCGATATGGCTACACCTTC. It yields the protein CSASSGRYGYTF.

This chain uses TRBV6-5 with TRBJ1-4; the D gene is possibly TRBD1 (5 bases). V shed 7 bases and J shed 11 bases, with 20 bases lying between them. The CDR3 is made up of 14 amino acids. Germline loops: CDR1 MNHEY, CDR2 SVGAGI. The CDR3 DNA sequence: TGTGCCAGCACCCGACCGGGGCCCGAGAGGAAACTGTTTTTT. Amino acids: CASTRPGPERKLFF.

The chain employs TRBV30 and TRBJ2-7; the D is unclear. V lost 3 bases, J lost 4 bases, and 13 bases lay in between. The CDR3 has 13 amino acids. Germline V lookup: CDR1 GTSNPN, CDR2 SVGIG (reference sequence). CDR3 bases: TGTGCCTGGAGAGGACCCGTGGGATACGAGCAGTACTTC. Its translation: CAWRGPVGYEQYF.

This clone was observed once. The V and J genes are TRBV5-1 and TRBJ2-5, with TRBD1 matching 7 bases. The CDR3 contains 14 residues. The V gene end was trimmed by 0 bases and the J gene end by 5 bases; junction bases not matched to a gene: 4. The germline V gene encodes CDR1 SGHRS and CDR2 YFSETQ. CDR3 residues: CASSLVPGGETQYF. The DNA for the CDR3 is TGCGCCAGCAGCTTGGTCCCAGGGGGTGAGACCCAGTACTTC.

The genes are TRBV9 and TRBJ2-7; 12 bases map to TRBD2. The ends lost 4 bases at V and 3 bases at J; junction bases unmatched: 2. Germline CDR1 and CDR2: SGDLS and YYNGEE. The CDR3 consists of 14 residues. The DNA for the CDR3 is TGTGCCAGCAGCACGACTAGCGGGAGCTACGAGCAGTACTTC. Its protein product is CASSTTSGSYEQYF.

This clone was found a few times. The gene calls are TRBV4-3 and TRBJ1-2; D is unresolved. CDR3 length: 13 amino acids. CDR1 LGHNA and CDR2 YSLEER come from the germline V gene. Trimming left V 2 bases short and J 5 bases short, with 9 bases between. The CDR3 DNA is TGCGCCAGCAGCCAAACAGCAGGATATGGCTACACCTTC. Amino acid sequence: CASSQTAGYGYTF.

This clone was found once. The chain combines TRBV5-1 with TRBJ2-1; D is perhaps TRBD2 (6 bases). The V end lost 6 bases, the J end lost 5 bases, and 15 bases lay between the germline ends. The germline CDR1 and CDR2 sequences are SGHRS and YFSETQ. The CDR3 runs 14 residues. CDR3 amino acids: CASTTHGGNNEQFF. CDR3 nucleotides: TGCGCCAGCACCACCCATGGCGGGAACAATGAGCAGTTCTTC.

The V and J genes are TRBV3-1 (or the pseudogene TRBV3-2) and TRBJ1-6; unclear D gene. Germline CDR1 is LGHDT and CDR2 is YNNKEL (reference sequence). Trimming took off 1 base at V and 7 bases at J, with 11 bases between the two ends. The CDR3 is made up of 15 amino acids. The CDR3 spells CASSQVGGNNSPLHF. DNA of the CDR3: TGTGCCAGCAGCCAAGTGGGAGGGAACAATTCACCCCTCCACTTT.

This clone was counted a single time. The chain carries TRBV12-3 or TRBV12-4 and TRBJ1-5; D unclear. This CDR3 comprises 12 residues. With 4 bases removed from V and 9 bases from J, the gap between germline ends came to 10 bases. CDR3 residues: CASSSRARPQHF. The CDR3 nucleotides are TGTGCCAGCAGTTCTCGGGCCCGGCCCCAGCATTTT.

The chain couples TRBV23-1 to TRBJ1-3; D uncertain. TRBV23-1 is given ORF status, its function remaining uncertain. V lost 8 bases to trimming and J lost 0 bases, with 14 bases between them. The CDR3 is 15 residues long. As DNA, the CDR3 is TGCGCCAGCCTCGATCGGCCGCACTCTGGAAACACCATATATTTT. Translating it yields CASLDRPHSGNTIYF.